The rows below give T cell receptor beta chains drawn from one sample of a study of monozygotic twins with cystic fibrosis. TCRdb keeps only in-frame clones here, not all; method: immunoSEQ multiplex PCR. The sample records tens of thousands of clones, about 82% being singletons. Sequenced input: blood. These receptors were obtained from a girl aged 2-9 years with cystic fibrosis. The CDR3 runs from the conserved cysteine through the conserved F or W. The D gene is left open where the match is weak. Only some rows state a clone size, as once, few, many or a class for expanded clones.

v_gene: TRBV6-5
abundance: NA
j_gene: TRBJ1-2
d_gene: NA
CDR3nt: TGTGCCAGCAGTTACGGGCAGAGTCAAGGCTACACCTTC
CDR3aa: CASSYGQSQGYTF

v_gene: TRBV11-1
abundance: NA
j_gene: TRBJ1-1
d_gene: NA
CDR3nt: TGTGCCAGCAGCTTATCTATATACCAGAACACTGAAGCTTTCTTT
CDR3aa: CASSLSIYQNTEAFF

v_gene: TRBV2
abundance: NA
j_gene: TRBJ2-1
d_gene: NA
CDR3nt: TGTGCCAGCAGTGATAATAACAGGGTGGGGATCTTC
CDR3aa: CASSDNNRVGIF

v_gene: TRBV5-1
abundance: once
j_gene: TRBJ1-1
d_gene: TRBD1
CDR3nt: TGCGCCAGCAGCTCACGGACAGGGTCTGAAGCTTTCTTT
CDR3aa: CASSSRTGSEAFF

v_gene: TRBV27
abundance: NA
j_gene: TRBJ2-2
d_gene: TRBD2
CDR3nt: TGTGCCAGCAGTTTTCGGCAAGCGGGAGTATCCGCCGGGGAGCTGTTTTTT
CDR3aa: CASSFRQAGVSAGELFF

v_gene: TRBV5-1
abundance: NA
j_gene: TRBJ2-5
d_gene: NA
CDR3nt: TGCGCCAGCAGCTTGGTCGTAGGAGAGACCCAGTACTTC
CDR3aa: CASSLVVGETQYF

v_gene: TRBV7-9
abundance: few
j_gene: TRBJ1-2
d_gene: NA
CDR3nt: TGTGCCAGCAGCATCGGGGTCTATGGCTACACCTTC
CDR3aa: CASSIGVYGYTF

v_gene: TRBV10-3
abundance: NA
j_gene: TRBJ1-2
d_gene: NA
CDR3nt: TGTGCCATCAGTGCGGACATAACTTCTAACTATGGCTACACCTTC
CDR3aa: CAISADITSNYGYTF

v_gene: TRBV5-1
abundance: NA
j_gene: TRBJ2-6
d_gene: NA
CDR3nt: TGCGCCAGCAGCTCAAACACGAACGGGGCCAACGTCCTGACTTTC
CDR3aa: CASSSNTNGANVLTF

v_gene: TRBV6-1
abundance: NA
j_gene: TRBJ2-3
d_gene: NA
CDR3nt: TGTGCCAGCAGTGAATGGACTAAAGATACGCAGTATTTT
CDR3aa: CASSEWTKDTQYF

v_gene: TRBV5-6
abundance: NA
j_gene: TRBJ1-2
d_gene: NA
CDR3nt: TGTGCCAGCAGCTTCTACCCTTCGTACAACTATGGCTACACCTTC
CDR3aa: CASSFYPSYNYGYTF

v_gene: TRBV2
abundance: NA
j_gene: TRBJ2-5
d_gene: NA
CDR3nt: TGTGCCAGCAGTGGCCAAGAGACCCAGTACTTC
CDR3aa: CASSGQETQYF

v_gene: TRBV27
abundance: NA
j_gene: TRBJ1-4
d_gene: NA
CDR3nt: TGTGCCAGCAGTTTCGCTAATGAAAAACTGTTTTTT
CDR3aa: CASSFANEKLFF

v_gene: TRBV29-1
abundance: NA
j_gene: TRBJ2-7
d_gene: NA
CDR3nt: TGCAGCGTTGAAGGTCGGGAAGCCTACGAGCAGTACTTC
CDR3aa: CSVEGREAYEQYF

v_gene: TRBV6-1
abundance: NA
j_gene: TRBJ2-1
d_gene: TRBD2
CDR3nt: TGTGCCAGCACCGAAGGGCTAGCGGGAGTGAATGAGCAGTTCTTC
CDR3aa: CASTEGLAGVNEQFF

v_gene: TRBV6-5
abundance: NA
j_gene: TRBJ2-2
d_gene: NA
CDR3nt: TGTGCCAGCAGTAGGGGCGTCGGGGAGCTGTTTTTT
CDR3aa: CASSRGVGELFF

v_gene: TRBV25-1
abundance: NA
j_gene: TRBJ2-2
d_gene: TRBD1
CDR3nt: TGTGCCAGCAGTGATTCTTGGACAGGCGCTGCCGGGGAGCTGTTTTTT
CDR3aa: CASSDSWTGAAGELFF

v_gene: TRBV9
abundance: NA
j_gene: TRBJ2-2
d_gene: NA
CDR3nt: TGTGCCAGCAGCGTAGAAGGACTGAACACCGGGGAGCTGTTTTTT
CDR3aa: CASSVEGLNTGELFF

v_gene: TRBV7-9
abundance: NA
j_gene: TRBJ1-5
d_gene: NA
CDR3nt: TGTGCCAGCAGTAAGGACGGGGAGCACAATCAGCCCCAGCATTTT
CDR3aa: CASSKDGEHNQPQHF

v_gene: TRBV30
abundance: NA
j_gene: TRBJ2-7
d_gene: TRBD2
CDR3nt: TGTGCCTGGAGTGTACGTCGGGAGCGGGGCGAGCAGTACTTC
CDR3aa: CAWSVRRERGEQYF

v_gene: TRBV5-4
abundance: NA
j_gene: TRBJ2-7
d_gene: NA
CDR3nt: TGTGCCAGCAGCTTGGAAGGGCTCCCTCTGTACGAGCAGTACTTC
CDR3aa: CASSLEGLPLYEQYF

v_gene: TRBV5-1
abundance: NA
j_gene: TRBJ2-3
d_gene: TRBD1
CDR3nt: TGCGCCAGCAGCGCTCCCGGGACAGCCTGGGGCACAGATACGCAGTATTTT
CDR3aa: CASSAPGTAWGTDTQYF

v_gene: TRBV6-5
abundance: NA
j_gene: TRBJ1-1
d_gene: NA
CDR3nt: TGTGCCAGCAGTTACTCCCAGGGTAACACTGAAGCTTTCTTT
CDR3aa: CASSYSQGNTEAFF

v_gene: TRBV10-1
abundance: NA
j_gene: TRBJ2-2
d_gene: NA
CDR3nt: TGCGCCAGCAGTGAGTCGATCGGGTTCGGGGAGCTGTTTTTT
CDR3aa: CASSESIGFGELFF

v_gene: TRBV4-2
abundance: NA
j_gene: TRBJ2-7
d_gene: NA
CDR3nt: TGTGCCAGCAGCCAAGATTTGGACGAGCAGTACTTC
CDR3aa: CASSQDLDEQYF

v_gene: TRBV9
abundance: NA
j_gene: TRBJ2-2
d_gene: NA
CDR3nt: TGTGCCAGCAGCGTAGAGGACATTTACACCGGGGAGCTGTTTTTT
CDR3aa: CASSVEDIYTGELFF

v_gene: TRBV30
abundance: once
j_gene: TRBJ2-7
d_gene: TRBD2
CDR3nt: TGTGCCTGGAGTGAGCGGGAGGTGAACGAGCAGTACTTC
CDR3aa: CAWSEREVNEQYF

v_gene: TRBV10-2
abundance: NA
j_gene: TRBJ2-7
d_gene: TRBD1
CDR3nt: TGCGCCAGCAGTGATCGGGGGACAGGCTCCTACGAGCAGTACTTC
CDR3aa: CASSDRGTGSYEQYF

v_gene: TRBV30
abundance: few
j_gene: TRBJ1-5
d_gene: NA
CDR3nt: TGTGCCTGGAGTGTATCCGATTATCAGCCCCAGCATTTT
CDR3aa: CAWSVSDYQPQHF

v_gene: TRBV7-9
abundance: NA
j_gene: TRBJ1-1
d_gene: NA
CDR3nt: TGTGCCAGCAGCTCCGCCAGGTACACTGAAGCTTTCTTT
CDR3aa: CASSSARYTEAFF

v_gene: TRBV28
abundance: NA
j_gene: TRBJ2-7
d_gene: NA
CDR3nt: TGTGCCAGCAGTGACTCCGACCGTTACGAGCAGTACTTC
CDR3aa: CASSDSDRYEQYF

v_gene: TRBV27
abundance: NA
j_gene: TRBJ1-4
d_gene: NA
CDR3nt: TGTGCCAGCAGTTGGGGCGGTGGGGAAAAACTGTTTTTT
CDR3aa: CASSWGGGEKLFF

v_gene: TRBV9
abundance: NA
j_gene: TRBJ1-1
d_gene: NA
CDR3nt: TGTGCCAGCAGAGACCCGAACACTGAAGCTTTCTTT
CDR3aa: CASRDPNTEAFF

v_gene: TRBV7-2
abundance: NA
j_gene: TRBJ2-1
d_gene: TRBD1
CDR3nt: TGTGCCAGCAGCCCTCAGACAGGGAATGAGCAGTTCTTC
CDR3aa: CASSPQTGNEQFF

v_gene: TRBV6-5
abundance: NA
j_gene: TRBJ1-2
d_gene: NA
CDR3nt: TGTGCCAGCAGTTGGTCAGAAAACTATGGCTACACCTTC
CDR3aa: CASSWSENYGYTF

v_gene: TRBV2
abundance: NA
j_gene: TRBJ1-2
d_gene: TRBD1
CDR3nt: TGTGCCAGCAGTCGGACAGGGTCCTATGGCTACACCTTC
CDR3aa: CASSRTGSYGYTF

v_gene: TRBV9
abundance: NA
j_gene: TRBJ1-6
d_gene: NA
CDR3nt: TGTGCCAGCAGCGATTACGGAAACTATAATTCACCCCTCCACTTT
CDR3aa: CASSDYGNYNSPLHF

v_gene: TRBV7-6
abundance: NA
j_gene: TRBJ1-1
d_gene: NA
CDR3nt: TGTGCCAGCAGCACCTACAGGGATATCCGCATGAACACTGAAGCTTTCTTT
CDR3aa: CASSTYRDIRMNTEAFF

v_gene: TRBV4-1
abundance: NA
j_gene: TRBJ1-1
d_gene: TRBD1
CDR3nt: TGCGCCAGCAGCTTCGGGACAGGGGATATGAGCACTGAAGCTTTCTTT
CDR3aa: CASSFGTGDMSTEAFF

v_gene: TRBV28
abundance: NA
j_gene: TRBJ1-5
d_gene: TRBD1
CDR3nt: TGTGCCAGCAGTGCTCGACAGGGGGTCTATAGCAATCAGCCCCAGCATTTT
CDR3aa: CASSARQGVYSNQPQHF

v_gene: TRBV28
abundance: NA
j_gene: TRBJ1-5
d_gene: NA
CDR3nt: TGTGCCAGCAGGTCCCCTACTACGGCACAGCCCCAGCATTTT
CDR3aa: CASRSPTTAQPQHF

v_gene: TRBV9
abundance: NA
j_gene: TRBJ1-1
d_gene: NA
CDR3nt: TGTGCCAGCAGCGTCGGACAGCCCTCAAGGGGGAACACTGAAGCTTTCTTT
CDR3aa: CASSVGQPSRGNTEAFF

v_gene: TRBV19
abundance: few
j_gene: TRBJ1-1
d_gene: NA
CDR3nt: TGTGCCAGTCGGCGGAACACTGAAGCTTTCTTT
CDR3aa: CASRRNTEAFF

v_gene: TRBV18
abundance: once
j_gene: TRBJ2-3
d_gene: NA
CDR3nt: TGTGCCAGCTCACCGCCTAGCACAGATACGCAGTATTTT
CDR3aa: CASSPPSTDTQYF

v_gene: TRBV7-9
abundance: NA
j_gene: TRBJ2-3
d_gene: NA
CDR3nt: TGTGCCAGCACCCTAAGGGGGGGAATGAGCACAGATACGCAGTATTTT
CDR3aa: CASTLRGGMSTDTQYF